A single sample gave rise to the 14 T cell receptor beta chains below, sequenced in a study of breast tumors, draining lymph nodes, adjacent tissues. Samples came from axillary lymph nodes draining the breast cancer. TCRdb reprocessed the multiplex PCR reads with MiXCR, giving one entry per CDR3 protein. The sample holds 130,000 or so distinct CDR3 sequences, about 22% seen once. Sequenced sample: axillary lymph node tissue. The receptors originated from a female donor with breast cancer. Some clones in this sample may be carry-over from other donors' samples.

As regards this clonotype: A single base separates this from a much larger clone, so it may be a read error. CDR3 DNA sequence: TGTGCCACCAGTGACCGGACGGCCTCGCAAGAGACCCAGTACTTC. Translating gives CATSDRTASQETQYF. This chain uses TRBV24-1 with TRBJ2-5; unclear D gene. The V end lost 4 bases, the J end lost 2 bases, and 13 bases lay between the germline ends. Germline V CDR1 and CDR2: KGHDR, SFDVKD. This CDR3 comprises 15 residues.

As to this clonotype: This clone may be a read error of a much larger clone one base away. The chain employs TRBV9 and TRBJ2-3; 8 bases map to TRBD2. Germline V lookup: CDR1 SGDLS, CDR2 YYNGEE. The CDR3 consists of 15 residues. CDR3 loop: CARVRKRECTGTQYF. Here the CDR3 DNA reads TGTGCCAGAGTAAGGAAGCGGGAGTGCACAGGTACGCAGTATTTT.

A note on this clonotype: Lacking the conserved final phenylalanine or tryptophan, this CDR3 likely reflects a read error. The CDR3 here is CASSLSGQSYEQYL. The CDR3 nucleotides are TGTGCCAGCAGCTTAAGTGGCCAATCCTACGAGCAGTACCTC. The chain links TRBV11-2 to TRBJ2-7; D is unresolved. V dropped 2 bases and J dropped 1 base, with 9 bases sitting between them. The germline V gene encodes CDR1 SGHAT and CDR2 FQNNGV. The length of the CDR3 is 14 residues.

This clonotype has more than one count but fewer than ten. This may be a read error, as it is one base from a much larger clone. CDR3: CASSSEGVGRYGYAF. The CDR3 DNA is TGTGCCAGCAGCTCCGAAGGGGTCGGGAGGTATGGCTACGCCTTC. The chain joins TRBV7-9 to TRBJ1-2; D might be TRBD1 (5 bases). The CDR3 covers 15 residues. Germline CDR1 reads SEHNR; CDR2 reads FQNEAQ (reference sequence). Full variable domain (missing parts from reference TRBV7-9 and TRBJ1-2): DTGVSQNPRHKITKRGQNVTFRCDPISEHNRLYWYRQTLGQGPEFLTYFQNEAQLEKSRLLSDRFSAERPKGSFSTLEIQRTEQGDSAMYLCASSSEGVGRYGYAFGSGTRLTVV.

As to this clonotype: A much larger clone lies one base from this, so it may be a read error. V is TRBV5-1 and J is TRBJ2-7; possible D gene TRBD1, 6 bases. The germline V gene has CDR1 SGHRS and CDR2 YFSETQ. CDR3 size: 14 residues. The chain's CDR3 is CVSSLGAGLREQYF. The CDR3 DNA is TGCGTCAGCAGCTTGGGGGCAGGTCTTCGCGAGCAGTACTTC.

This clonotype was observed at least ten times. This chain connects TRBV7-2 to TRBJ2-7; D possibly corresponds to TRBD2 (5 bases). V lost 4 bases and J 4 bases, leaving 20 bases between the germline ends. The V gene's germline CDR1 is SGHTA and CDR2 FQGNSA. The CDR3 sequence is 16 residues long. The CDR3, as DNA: TGTGCCAGCAGCTCACCCCGGGAACGGGATGGGTACGAGCAGTACTTC. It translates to CASSSPRERDGYEQYF.

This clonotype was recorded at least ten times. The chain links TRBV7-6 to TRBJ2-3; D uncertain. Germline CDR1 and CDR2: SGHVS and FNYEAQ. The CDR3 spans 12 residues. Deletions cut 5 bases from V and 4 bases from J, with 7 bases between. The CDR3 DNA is TGTGCCAGCAGCCCGAGACCAGATACGCAGTATTTT. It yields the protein CASSPRPDTQYF.

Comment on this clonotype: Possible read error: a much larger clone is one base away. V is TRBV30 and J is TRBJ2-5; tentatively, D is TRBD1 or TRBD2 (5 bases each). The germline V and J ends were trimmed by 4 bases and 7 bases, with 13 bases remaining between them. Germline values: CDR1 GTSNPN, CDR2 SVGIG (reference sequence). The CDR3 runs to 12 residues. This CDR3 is CAWKRIGGTQYF. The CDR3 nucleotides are TGTGCCTGGAAGAGAATTGGGGGGACCCAGTACTTC.

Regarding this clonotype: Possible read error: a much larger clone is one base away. The CDR3 region is CASSFRGLGSGNTIYF. The DNA for the CDR3 is TGCGCCAGCAGCTTCAGGGGCCTCGGCTCTGGAAACACCATATATTTT. The J gene is TRBJ1-3, the V gene TRBV5-1; possibly TRBD1 for D (6 bases). Per the germline V gene, CDR1 is SGHRS and CDR2 is YFSETQ. The CDR3 runs 16 residues. The V gene lost 2 bases and the J gene lost 0 bases, with 12 bases spanning the gap.

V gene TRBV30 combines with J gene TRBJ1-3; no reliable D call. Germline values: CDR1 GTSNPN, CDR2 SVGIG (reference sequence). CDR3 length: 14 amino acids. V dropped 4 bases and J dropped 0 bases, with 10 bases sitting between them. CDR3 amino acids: CAWTRWDSGNTIYF. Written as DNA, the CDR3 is TGTGCCTGGACAAGGTGGGACTCTGGAAACACCATATATTTT.

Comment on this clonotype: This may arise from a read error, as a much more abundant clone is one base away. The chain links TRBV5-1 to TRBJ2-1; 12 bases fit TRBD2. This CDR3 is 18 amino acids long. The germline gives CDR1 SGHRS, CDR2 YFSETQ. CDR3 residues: CASSLTTSGRAEYNEQLF. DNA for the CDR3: TGCGCCAGCAGCTTAACGACTAGCGGGAGAGCAGAATACAATGAGCAGCTCTTC. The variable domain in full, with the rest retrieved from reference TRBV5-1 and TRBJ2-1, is KAGVTQTPRYLIKTRGQQVTLSCSPISGHRSVSWYQQTPGQGLQFLFEYFSETQRNKGNFPGRFSGRQFSNSRSEMNVSTLELGDSALYLCASSLTTSGRAEYNEQLFGPGTRLTVL.

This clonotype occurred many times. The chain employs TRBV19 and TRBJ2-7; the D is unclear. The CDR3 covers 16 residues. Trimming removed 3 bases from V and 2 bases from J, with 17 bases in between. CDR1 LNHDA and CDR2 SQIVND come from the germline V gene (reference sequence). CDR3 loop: CASSISLSFSPYEQYF. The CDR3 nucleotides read TGTGCCAGTAGTATTTCCCTGAGTTTCTCCCCCTACGAGCAGTACTTC. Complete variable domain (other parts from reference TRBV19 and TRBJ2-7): DGGITQSPKYLFRKEGQNVTLSCEQNLNHDAMYWYRQDPGQGLRLIYYSQIVNDFQKGDIAEGYSVSREKKESFPLTVTSAQKNPTAFYLCASSISLSFSPYEQYFGPGTRLTVT.

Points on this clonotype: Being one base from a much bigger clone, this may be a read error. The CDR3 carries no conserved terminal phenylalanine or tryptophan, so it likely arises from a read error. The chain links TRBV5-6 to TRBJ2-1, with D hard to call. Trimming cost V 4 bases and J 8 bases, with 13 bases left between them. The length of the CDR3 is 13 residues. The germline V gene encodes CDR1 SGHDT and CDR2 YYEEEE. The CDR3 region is CASSDRTVYEQFL. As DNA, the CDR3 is TGTGCCAGCAGCGATAGGACGGTATATGAGCAGTTCCTC.

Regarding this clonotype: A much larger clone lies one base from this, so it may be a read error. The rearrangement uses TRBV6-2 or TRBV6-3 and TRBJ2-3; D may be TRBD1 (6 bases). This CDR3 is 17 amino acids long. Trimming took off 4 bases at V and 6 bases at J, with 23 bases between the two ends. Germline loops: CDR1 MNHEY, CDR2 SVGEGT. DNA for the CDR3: TGTGCCAGCAGTTGGGTAGGGACACGGGATATTTCGGATACGCAGTATTTT. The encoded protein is CASSWVGTRDISDTQYF.